The subject of this entry is one T cell receptor beta chain. The antigen is undetermined. Produced via immunoSEQ multiplex PCR; TCRdb's table is partial and in-frame only. The data contain around 86,000 clones, around 91% of them singletons. The sample originates from a study of OX40 agonist ivuxolimab in advanced cancers. For the study at large: Prior therapy, whether anti-PD-1, anti-PD-L1 or anti-CTLA-4, was allowed, and approximately 40% had some.

Overall study findings and caveats: Partly responding patients at 0.1-3.0 mg/kg showed some of the smallest clonal expansion. Clones of CD4+ and CD8+ blood T cells grew by week 6 at doses of 0.1 to 3.0 mg/kg.

CDR3 size: 14 residues. V was trimmed by 6 bases and J by 5 bases, leaving 17 bases between them. Germline values: CDR1 MNHNY, CDR2 SVGAGI (reference sequence). The sequencing used CD4+ or CD8+ T cells sorted from blood, collected in a trial of the OX40 agonist ivuxolimab. This TCR was recovered from an adult with an advanced solid tumor such as melanoma, head and neck, liver or kidney cancer. This sequence joins TRBV6-6 and TRBJ2-7, with TRBD2 as a possible D gene (6 bases). The CDR3 here is CASSQRLVIDEQYF. DNA for the CDR3: TGTGCCAGCAGCCAACGACTAGTAATCGACGAGCAGTACTTC.